Following are 20 T cell receptor beta chains from one sample sequenced in a study of OX40 agonist ivuxolimab in advanced cancers. Sequencing was performed with immunoSEQ multiplex PCR; in TCRdb, only in-frame clones are kept and a portion is missing. The data hold 15,000 to 20,000 clones, with 72% observed a single time. Here the sequenced sample was CD4+ or CD8+ T cells sorted from blood, taken in a trial of the OX40 agonist ivuxolimab. The receptors derive from an adult with an advanced solid tumor such as melanoma, head and neck, liver or kidney cancer.

The rearrangement joins TRBV15 to TRBJ1-1; no firm D call. The germline V gene has CDR1 LNHNV and CDR2 YYDKDF (reference sequence). There are 13 residues in the CDR3. V was clipped by 1 base and J by 0 bases, with 3 bases between them. The CDR3, as DNA: TGTGCCACCAGCAGAGGTTTGAACACTGAAGCTTTCTTT. Translation: CATSRGLNTEAFF.

The chain combines TRBV27 with TRBJ1-2; D may be TRBD1 (6 bases). From germline, CDR1 is MNHEY and CDR2 SMNVEV (reference sequence). The V gene lost 6 bases and the J gene lost 8 bases, with 25 bases spanning the gap. The CDR3 runs 16 residues. CDR3 protein: CASSPIGPTGRDGYTF. The CDR3 DNA follows: TGTGCCAGCAGCCCAATAGGGCCTACAGGGCGAGACGGCTACACCTTC.

The chain's CDR3 is CAGTGKEYGYTF. The CDR3 nucleotides read TGTGCCGGGACAGGGAAAGAGTATGGCTACACCTTC. V is TRBV30 and J is TRBJ1-2; TRBD1 aligns across 9 bases. The V gene end was trimmed by 8 bases and the J gene end by 5 bases; junction bases not matched to a gene: 6. The V gene's germline CDR1 is GTSNPN and CDR2 SVGIG (reference sequence). This CDR3 has 12 amino acids.

V is TRBV29-1 and J is TRBJ1-4; a possible D gene is TRBD1 (5 bases). The germline V gene encodes CDR1 SQVTM and CDR2 ANQGSEA. The V gene lost 0 bases and the J gene lost 7 bases, with 12 bases spanning the gap. This CDR3 region has 14 residues. The CDR3 coding sequence is TGCAGCGTTGAAGACGCGGGGGAAGGTGAAAAACTGTTTTTT. Translation: CSVEDAGEGEKLFF.

The V and J genes are TRBV11-3 and TRBJ2-5, with 7 positions matching TRBD2. The germline CDR1 and CDR2 sequences are SGHNT and YENEEA. The CDR3 is 15 amino acids. Losses at the gene ends were 4 bases for V and 4 bases for J; bases not matched to a gene: 9. As DNA, the CDR3 is TGTGCCAGCAGCTCTCGTTGGGGGGGGAGAGAGACCCAGTACTTC. Translated: CASSSRWGGRETQYF.

This clone was seen a few times. The genes are TRBV6-5 and TRBJ2-7; the D is unclear. The CDR3 length is 14 residues. CDR1 and CDR2 (germline): MNHEY, SVGAGI. V gave up 5 bases and J gave up 3 bases, with 14 bases separating them. CDR3 coding DNA: TGTGCCAGCAGTCTTGACAAGGTTAACTACGAGCAGTACTTC. It is translated as CASSLDKVNYEQYF.

The rearrangement uses TRBV6-5 and TRBJ2-1; weak D call: TRBD2 (5 bases). Germline CDR1 reads MNHEY; CDR2 reads SVGAGI. The CDR3 has 12 residues. With 7 bases removed from V and 9 bases from J, the gap between germline ends came to 13 bases. The CDR3 sequence is CASTANGIEQFF. In nucleotides, the CDR3 is TGTGCCAGCACCGCCAACGGGATTGAGCAGTTCTTC.

J is TRBJ1-1 and V is TRBV6-1; D call uncertain. Germline V gives CDR1 MNHNS, CDR2 SASEGT. The V gene lost 2 bases and the J gene lost 0 bases, with 10 bases spanning the gap. This CDR3 contains 15 residues. This chain's CDR3 is CASSEWQAMNTEAFF. The CDR3 nucleotides read TGTGCCAGCAGTGAATGGCAGGCGATGAACACTGAAGCTTTCTTT.

The V call is TRBV29-1, the J call TRBJ2-3; no definite D call. The germline gives CDR1 SQVTM, CDR2 ANQGSEA. The germline V and J ends were trimmed by 1 base and 1 base, with 9 bases remaining between them. This CDR3 is built from 14 residues. The CDR3 DNA sequence: TGCAGCGTTGAAGGGTGGGCGGGCACAGATACGCAGTATTTT. Amino acid sequence: CSVEGWAGTDTQYF.

The V gene is TRBV7-9, the J gene TRBJ2-2; the D is unclear. Germline V gene lookup returns CDR1 SEHNR and CDR2 FQNEAQ (reference sequence). The CDR3 is made up of 12 amino acids. The CDR3 DNA sequence: TGTGGCTTAGACTCGAACACCGGGGAGCTGTTTTTT. As protein: CGLDSNTGELFF.

CDR3 sequence: CASSHLADEQYF. CDR3 DNA sequence: TGCGCCAGCAGCCACCTAGCGGACGAGCAGTACTTC. This chain connects TRBV4-1 to TRBJ2-7; TRBD2 aligns across 7 bases. CDR3 size: 12 residues. Trimming removed 3 bases from V and 5 bases from J; junction bases left unmatched: 1. Germline V gene sequence: CDR1 MGHRA, CDR2 YSYEKL.

The chain recombines TRBV27 with TRBJ2-7; 10 bases fit TRBD2. The CDR3 is 13 amino acids. J lost 3 bases, V lost 10 bases, and 6 bases had no gene match. Germline V gene data show CDR1 as MNHEY and CDR2 as SMNVEV (reference sequence). Here the CDR3 reads CATGLAGVYEQYF. The CDR3 DNA follows: TGTGCCACCGGGCTAGCGGGGGTCTACGAGCAGTACTTC.

The chain uses TRBV5-1 and TRBJ2-7; D gene ambiguous. The CDR3 length is 14 residues. The ends were cut back, 6 bases at V and 2 bases at J, with 15 bases in the middle. Per germline, CDR1 SGHRS and CDR2 YFSETQ. Written as DNA, the CDR3 is TGCGCCAGCAATAGAGAAGTATACCCCTACGAGCAGTACTTC. Encoded protein: CASNREVYPYEQYF. Full variable domain (outside the CDR3, taken from reference TRBV5-1 and TRBJ2-7): KAGVTQTPRYLIKTRGQQVTLSCSPISGHRSVSWYQQTPGQGLQFLFEYFSETQRNKGNFPGRFSGRQFSNSRSEMNVSTLELGDSALYLCASNREVYPYEQYFGPGTRLTVT.

This clone was picked up a small number of times. The rearrangement uses TRBV7-9 and TRBJ1-1; D is ambiguous. V lost 9 bases, J lost 4 bases, and 9 bases lay in between. Germline-derived CDR1 and CDR2 are SEHNR and FQNEAQ (reference sequence). The CDR3 is 11 amino acids. CDR3 nucleotide sequence: TGTGCCAGTTCTTGGGGCACTGAAGCTTTCTTT. Translation gives CASSWGTEAFF.

The chain is built from TRBV5-1 and TRBJ2-7; D is ambiguous. V was shortened by 1 base and J by 2 bases, with 7 bases between the two germline ends. The CDR3 contains 13 residues. Germline CDR1 reads SGHRS; CDR2 reads YFSETQ. DNA for the CDR3: TGCGCCAGCAGCTTGTTCAGCCCCTACGAGCAGTACTTC. This codes for CASSLFSPYEQYF.

This clone was observed a single time. The genes are TRBV7-9 and TRBJ2-3; maybe TRBD2 (6 bases). The CDR3 contains 11 residues. Trimming pared 11 bases from V and 4 bases from J, leaving 10 bases between. The V gene's germline CDR1 is SEHNR and CDR2 FQNEAQ (reference sequence). In nucleotides, the CDR3 is TGTGCCTTGGGGGGTCCAGATACGCAGTATTTT. This gives the protein CALGGPDTQYF.

This clone has only one observation. J is TRBJ1-2 and V is TRBV6-5; D is perhaps TRBD1 (6 bases). This CDR3 comprises 15 residues. The V end was cut by 4 bases, the J end by 8 bases, with 20 bases between. The germline CDR1 and CDR2 sequences are MNHEY and SVGAGI. The CDR3 is CASSFQIDRNSGYTF. The CDR3, as DNA: TGTGCCAGCAGTTTTCAGATTGACAGGAATAGCGGCTACACCTTC.

The chain links TRBV7-3 to TRBJ1-1; perhaps TRBD1 as D (5 bases). This CDR3 region has 14 residues. Trimming left V 5 bases short and J 1 base short, with 11 bases between. The germline gives CDR1 SGHTA, CDR2 FQGTGA. The CDR3 here is CASSPGLWNTEAFF. The CDR3 bases are TGTGCCAGCAGCCCGGGACTGTGGAACACTGAAGCTTTCTTT.

The chain joins TRBV6-5 to TRBJ2-2, with D perhaps TRBD2 (6 bases). Germline loops: CDR1 MNHEY, CDR2 SVGAGI. The ends were cut back, 4 bases at V and 9 bases at J, with 21 bases in the middle. The length of the CDR3 is 16 residues. Here the CDR3 reads CASSSPPGTRFRELFF. CDR3 DNA sequence: TGTGCCAGCAGTTCCCCCCCCGGGACTCGGTTCCGGGAGCTGTTTTTT.

This clone was seen just once. The chain couples TRBV7-6 to TRBJ2-1, with D hard to call. This CDR3 has 13 amino acids. Germline CDR1 is SGHVS and CDR2 is FNYEAQ. V was shortened by 5 bases and J by 0 bases, with 5 bases between the two germline ends. Here the CDR3 DNA reads TGTGCCAGCAGCCTGAGCTCCTACAATGAGCAGTTCTTC. It codes for CASSLSSYNEQFF.